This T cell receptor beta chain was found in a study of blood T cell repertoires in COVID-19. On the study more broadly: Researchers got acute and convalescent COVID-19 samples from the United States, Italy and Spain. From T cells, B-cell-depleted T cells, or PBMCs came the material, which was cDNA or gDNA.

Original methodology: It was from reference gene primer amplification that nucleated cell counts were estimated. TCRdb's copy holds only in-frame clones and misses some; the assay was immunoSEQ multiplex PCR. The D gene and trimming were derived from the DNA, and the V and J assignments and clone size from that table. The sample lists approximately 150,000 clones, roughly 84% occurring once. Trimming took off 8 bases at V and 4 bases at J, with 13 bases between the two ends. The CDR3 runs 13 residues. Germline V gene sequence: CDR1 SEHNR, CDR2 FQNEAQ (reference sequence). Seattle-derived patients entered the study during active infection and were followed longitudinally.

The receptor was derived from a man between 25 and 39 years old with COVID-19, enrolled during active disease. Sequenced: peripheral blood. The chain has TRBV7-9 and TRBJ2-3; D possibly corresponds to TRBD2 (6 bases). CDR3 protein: CASGIPGADTQYF. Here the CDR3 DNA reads TGTGCCAGCGGAATTCCGGGGGCAGATACGCAGTATTTT.